Detailed here is one T cell receptor (beta chain). This CDR3 is built from 19 residues. V was cut by 0 bases and J by 2 bases, with 22 bases left in between. Germline V gives CDR1 MNHNS, CDR2 SASEGT. These data come from a study of shared clonotypes between healthy human individuals. In the authors' workflow: For the immunoSEQ data, sequences were junction-only without quality scores, so filtering differed. The assay was immunoSEQ multiplex PCR, and TCRdb's table has in-frame clones only and misses some. The DNA gave D and trimming, while V, J and clone size come from that table. In the table there are under 600,000 clones, approximately 95% of which are singletons.

This chain joins TRBV6-1 and TRBJ2-5; the D call may be TRBD1 or TRBD2 (7 bases each). Sequencing was done on a sample of naive CD4+ T cells sorted from blood. Regarding subset: CD45RA+ positively selected. The receptor was isolated from a woman in her 30s in good health. The CDR3 DNA reads as TGTGCCAGCAGTGAAGCGCGGGGGACAGCTTTCATTTTACAAGAGACCCAGTACTTC. This translates into CASSEARGTAFILQETQYF.